Listed here are 11 T cell receptor beta chains from one sample, sequenced in a study of OX40 agonist ivuxolimab in advanced cancers. Profiled with immunoSEQ multiplex PCR; TCRdb holds only in-frame clones, not every one. The sample consists of roughly 88,000 clones, around 87% of them appearing once. Sample: CD4+ or CD8+ T cells sorted from blood, taken in a trial of the OX40 agonist ivuxolimab. These receptors came from an adult with an advanced solid tumor such as melanoma, head and neck, liver or kidney cancer.

This clone was detected only once. CDR3 in DNA: TGCGCCAGCAGCTTGGCGGCCACCGGGAACACTGAAGCTTTCTTT. This translates into CASSLAATGNTEAFF. The V call is TRBV5-1, the J call TRBJ1-1; D gene unclear. Germline CDR1 SGHRS, CDR2 YFSETQ. Trimming removed 0 bases from V and 1 base from J, with 10 bases in between. The CDR3 is 15 amino acids.

This chain joins TRBV5-1 and TRBJ1-4; D is ambiguous. Germline V gives CDR1 SGHRS, CDR2 YFSETQ. CDR3 length equals 13 residues. V was trimmed by 0 bases and J by 3 bases, leaving 3 bases between them. CDR3 in DNA: TGCGCCAGCAGCTTGGCTCCTAATGAAAAACTGTTTTTT. Translation: CASSLAPNEKLFF.

This clone appeared a single time. The chain uses TRBV14 and TRBJ2-3, with 8 bases fitting TRBD2. Germline loops: CDR1 SGHDN, CDR2 FVKESK. V shed 4 bases, J shed 6 bases, and the junction held 12 bases outside the gene matches. The length of the CDR3 is 16 residues. DNA of the CDR3: TGTGCCAGCAGCCCACCCGGGTTAGCGGGAACCGATACGCAGTATTTT. Translation gives CASSPPGLAGTDTQYF.

This clone was observed a few times. The rearrangement joins TRBV11-3 to TRBJ2-2; D is unclear. The CDR3 is made up of 14 amino acids. The germline V and J ends were trimmed by 3 bases and 8 bases, with 13 bases remaining between them. CDR1 SGHNT and CDR2 YENEEA come from the germline V gene. This CDR3 is CASSLPPLFGELFF. CDR3 coding DNA: TGTGCCAGCAGCTTGCCCCCCCTGTTTGGGGAGCTGTTTTTT.

The chain employs TRBV19 and TRBJ1-5; D possibly corresponds to TRBD1 (6 bases). The CDR3 length is 14 residues. Trimming pared 3 bases from V and 5 bases from J, leaving 11 bases between. Per the germline V gene, CDR1 is LNHDA and CDR2 is SQIVND (reference sequence). The CDR3 loop is CASSMAGGDQPQHF. The CDR3 DNA is TGTGCCAGTAGTATGGCCGGGGGCGATCAGCCCCAGCATTTT.

This clone was picked up one time. Written as DNA, the CDR3 is TGTGCCAGCAGCCGACAGGGAGGACCCTACGAGCAGTACTTC. Protein: CASSRQGGPYEQYF. The rearrangement uses TRBV11-1 and TRBJ2-7; D possibly corresponds to TRBD1 (7 bases). This CDR3 region has 14 residues. V was shortened by 5 bases and J by 2 bases, with 13 bases between the two germline ends. Germline CDR1 reads SGHAT; CDR2 reads FQDESV (reference sequence). Combining the CDR3 with reference TRBV11-1 and TRBJ2-7 gives the whole variable domain EAEVAQSPRYKITEKSQAVAFWCDPISGHATLYWYRQILGQGPELLVQFQDESVVDDSQLPKDRFSAERLKGVDSTLKIQPAELGDSAMYLCASSRQGGPYEQYFGPGTRLTVT.

V is TRBV7-8 and J is TRBJ1-5; tentative D call: TRBD1 (5 bases). This CDR3 has 17 amino acids. Germline V gene sequence: CDR1 SGHVS, CDR2 FQNEAQ. Trimming shortened V by 0 bases and J by 0 bases, and 12 bases separated the two germline ends. The CDR3 protein is CASSLAGQGLSNQPQHF. The CDR3 nucleotides are TGTGCCAGCAGCTTAGCCGGGCAGGGTCTTAGCAATCAGCCCCAGCATTTT.

V is TRBV5-1 and J is TRBJ2-5; possible D gene TRBD2, 7 bases. This CDR3 has 14 residues. V shed 7 bases and J shed 6 bases, with 19 bases lying between them. CDR1 is SGHRS, CDR2 YFSETQ, per germline. CDR3 nucleotide sequence: TGCGCCAGCGAGGCTGGAGGGGGGGAGCAGACCCAGTACTTC. This gives the protein CASEAGGGEQTQYF.

This clone was seen a single time. The chain combines TRBV5-1 with TRBJ2-3; D gene uncertain. The V and J ends lost 0 bases and 2 bases respectively, with 13 bases between them. This CDR3 region has 16 residues. Germline CDR1 reads SGHRS; CDR2 reads YFSETQ. CDR3 in DNA: TGCGCCAGCAGCTTGGTTCTACCCTCAAACACAGATACGCAGTATTTT. Translated: CASSLVLPSNTDTQYF.

CDR3 coding DNA: TGCGCCAGCAGCCAAGAACAGCCCGGCGGGAACACCATATATTTT. It specifies CASSQEQPGGNTIYF. The J gene is TRBJ1-3, the V gene TRBV4-1; no firm D call. Germline V lookup: CDR1 MGHRA, CDR2 YSYEKL. The CDR3 extends over 15 amino acids. The germline V and J ends were trimmed by 0 bases and 7 bases, with 13 bases remaining between them.

The chain has TRBV5-1 and TRBJ1-2; 11 bases match TRBD1. Germline CDR1 reads SGHRS; CDR2 reads YFSETQ. V gave up 5 bases and J gave up 7 bases; unmatched junction bases: 7. The CDR3 has 14 amino acids. The CDR3 here is CASRFSGQGAGYTF. DNA for the CDR3: TGCGCCAGCAGGTTTTCCGGACAGGGGGCTGGCTACACCTTC.